This T cell receptor beta chain was captured in a study of beta chain features in type 1 diabetes. Investigators reverse transcribed all isolated RNA, so they sequenced expressed TCRB transcripts. The protocol was immunoSEQ multiplex PCR, while the TCRdb copy is restricted to in-frame clones and leaves out a portion. The table records 250,000 to 350,000 clones, approximately 15% of them present only once. Sorted CD4+ subsets: naive, central memory, regulatory, stem cell-like memory (CD45RO/CCR7/CD25/CD127/CD95/CD27 panel). V lost 2 bases to trimming and J lost 0 bases, with 7 bases between them. There are 15 residues in the CDR3. The germline V gene has CDR1 SGHAT and CDR2 FQDESV (reference sequence).

The specimen was central memory CD4+ T cells from blood. This TCR came from a man aged 25-40 years in good health. The chain couples TRBV11-1 to TRBJ2-2; D gene uncertain. Here the CDR3 reads CASSLRTANTGELFF. The CDR3 DNA follows: TGTGCCAGCAGCTTACGGACGGCGAACACCGGGGAGCTGTTTTTT.